This TCR beta chain comes out of a study of identical twins. Study findings and constraints: Conclusions rested on cross-sectional statistics rather than following the same donors.

The CDR3 extends over 16 amino acids. This clonotype was picked up a small number of times. Its antigen is unidentified. Template switching supplied a universal primer site; unique molecular identifiers were carried on the cDNA. TCRdb analysed the 5' RACE reads with MiXCR anew, one entry per CDR3 protein. This sample has some 1,700,000 distinct CDR3 sequences, with about 31% found just once. The clonotype originates from a newborn girl in good health. This chain connects TRBV21-1 to TRBJ2-1; the table's D call of TRBD2 was not tested on the DNA. The DNA end lines up better with TRBJ2-7; the J call may be wrong. TRBV21-1 represents a pseudogene. The material sequenced was cord blood. CDR3 bases: TGTGCCAGCAGCAAAGCCGGGACTAGTTCCTACAATGAGCAGTACTTC. It is translated as CASSKAGTSSYNEQYF.